This T cell receptor (beta chain) was observed in a study of blood T cells in healthy people across ages. Points from the study as a whole: There was no known CMV status for donors, so expanded clonotype changes were possibly confounded. Naive CD4+ cell counts and diversity both ran higher in long-lived than in aged donors.

Primers used in a second PCR of roughly 7 to 11 cycles were a sample-barcoded 5' primer and a J-beta primer mix. Every individual sample yielded 2.5 million or more paired-end reads (each containing CDR3). TCRdb re-analysed the 5' RACE reads in MiXCR, keeping a single row per CDR3 protein. The profile shows 580,000 or so distinct CDR3 sequences, roughly 48% of them singletons. Germline CDR1 reads MDHEN; CDR2 reads SYDVKM. V lost 6 bases and J 1 base, leaving 13 bases between the germline ends. This CDR3 has 15 residues. For this clonotype: The antigen is not known.

This clonotype originated in a man older than 75 in good health. Source material: blood. The rearrangement links TRBV28 to TRBJ2-4; possible D gene TRBD2, 5 bases. CDR3 protein: CASSSPASAKNIQYF. The CDR3 DNA sequence: TGTGCCAGCAGCTCCCCCGCTAGCGCCAAAAACATTCAGTACTTC. Supplemented by reference TRBV28 and TRBJ2-4, the full variable domain reads DVKVTQSSRYLVKRTGEKVFLECVQDMDHENMFWYRQDPGLGLRLIYFSYDVKMKEKGDIPEGYSVSREKKERFSLILESASTNQTSMYLCASSSPASAKNIQYFGAGTRLSVL.